A single sample is the source of the 15 T cell receptor beta chains below, sequenced in a study of cytomegalovirus exposure and HLA in healthy donors. The PCR ran on 60 Vbeta and 13 Jbeta primers. Only in-frame clones appear in the TCRdb table, and some are missing; sequencing was by immunoSEQ multiplex PCR. The sample holds some 130,000 clones, roughly 80% seen once. The source material was PBMCs. These receptors all come from a male donor in good health and CMV-seronegative.

V gene TRBV7-6 combines with J gene TRBJ2-1, with TRBD2 identical over 8 bases. This CDR3 spans 16 amino acids. Trimming cost V 6 bases and J 1 base; bases outside gene matches: 8. CDR1 and CDR2 from the germline V gene are SGHVS and FNYEAQ. CDR3 residues: CASSPRTSKSYNEQFF. In DNA, the CDR3 is TGTGCCAGCAGTCCCCGGACTAGCAAATCCTACAATGAGCAGTTCTTC.

The chain couples TRBV7-9 to TRBJ1-1, with D possibly being TRBD1 (5 bases). The germline V gene has CDR1 SEHNR and CDR2 FQNEAQ (reference sequence). This CDR3 spans 17 amino acids. Deletions cut 0 bases from V and 4 bases from J, with 18 bases between. CDR3 coding DNA: TGTGCCAGCAGCTTAGCACCCCCAGGGTATGAAGGCACTGAAGCTTTCTTT. The encoded protein is CASSLAPPGYEGTEAFF.

This clone was counted a few times. This chain joins TRBV9 and TRBJ2-7; D perhaps matches TRBD1 (6 bases). Trimming stripped 4 bases from V and 5 bases from J, with 22 bases between. The CDR3 runs 16 residues. Germline lookup yields CDR1 SGDLS and CDR2 YYNGEE. DNA for the CDR3: TGTGCCAGCAGCCCGCAAATATCCAGGGGAATCCACGAGCAGTACTTC. It translates to CASSPQISRGIHEQYF. Variable domain in full (rest from reference TRBV9 and TRBJ2-7): DSGVTQTPKHLITATGQRVTLRCSPRSGDLSVYWYQQSLDQGLQFLIQYYNGEERAKGNILERFSAQQFPDLHSELNLSSLELGDSALYFCASSPQISRGIHEQYFGPGTRLTVT.

The chain recombines TRBV5-6 with TRBJ2-1, with a weak D call TRBD2 (6 bases). This CDR3 is built from 13 residues. V lost 0 bases, J lost 10 bases, and 11 bases lay in between. Germline V gene data show CDR1 as SGHDT and CDR2 as YYEEEE. CDR3 in DNA: TGTGCCAGCAGCTTGGGCGGGGTTGACGAGCAGTTCTTC. It codes for CASSLGGVDEQFF.

V and J are TRBV5-1 and TRBJ2-1; D remains unclear. Germline assignment: CDR1 SGHRS and CDR2 YFSETQ. V was shortened by 4 bases and J by 10 bases, with 15 bases between the two germline ends. The CDR3 is 13 residues long. The CDR3 nucleotides are TGCGCCAGCAGCCGATCTGTGCCAAGCGAGCAGTTCTTC. This encodes CASSRSVPSEQFF.

The J gene is TRBJ2-2, the V gene TRBV25-1; D may be TRBD2 (5 bases). Germline V gene data show CDR1 as MGHDK and CDR2 as SYGVNS. The CDR3 is made up of 15 amino acids. V lost 5 bases to trimming and J lost 5 bases, with 15 bases between them. CDR3 sequence: CASSPPGVYTGELFF. Written as DNA, the CDR3 is TGTGCCAGCAGTCCTCCCGGGGTCTATACCGGGGAGCTGTTTTTT.

The rearrangement uses TRBV6-5 and TRBJ2-7; D may be TRBD1 (5 bases). The V end was cut by 2 bases, the J end by 2 bases, with 10 bases between. This CDR3 is 14 amino acids long. In germline, CDR1 is MNHEY, CDR2 SVGAGI. As DNA, the CDR3 is TGTGCCAGCAGTTACGGGGCAGCTACCTACGAGCAGTACTTC. Residues: CASSYGAATYEQYF.

The rearrangement joins TRBV2 to TRBJ1-2, with D maybe TRBD1 (6 bases). V was clipped by 8 bases and J by 4 bases, with 14 bases between them. Germline CDR1 and CDR2: SNHLY and FYNNEI. CDR3 size: 13 residues. The CDR3 is CASPRNRAYGYTF. The CDR3 DNA reads as TGTGCCAGCCCTAGGAACAGGGCCTATGGCTACACCTTC.

This clone was detected a few times. This rearrangement joins TRBV19 to TRBJ2-7; 10 nucleotides align to TRBD1. CDR1 is LNHDA, CDR2 SQIVND, per germline (reference sequence). Trimming took 9 bases from V and 4 from J; bases not matched to a gene: 9. CDR3 length equals 14 residues. CDR3 sequence: CASESGTGAYEQYF. The CDR3, as DNA: TGTGCCAGCGAAAGCGGGACAGGGGCTTACGAGCAGTACTTC. The full variable domain, completed using reference TRBV19 and TRBJ2-7, is DGGITQSPKYLFRKEGQNVTLSCEQNLNHDAMYWYRQDPGQGLRLIYYSQIVNDFQKGDIAEGYSVSREKKESFPLTVTSAQKNPTAFYLCASESGTGAYEQYFGPGTRLTVT.

V is TRBV5-1 and J is TRBJ2-3, with a weak D call TRBD2 (6 bases). CDR3 length: 14 residues. Germline CDR1 is SGHRS and CDR2 is YFSETQ. The germline V and J ends were trimmed by 0 bases and 5 bases, with 10 bases remaining between them. The CDR3 DNA follows: TGCGCCAGCAGCTTGGCAGGGCGGGAAGATACGCAGTATTTT. Amino acids: CASSLAGREDTQYF.

The chain uses TRBV7-2 and TRBJ1-2; D call uncertain. With 3 bases removed from V and 0 bases from J, the gap between germline ends came to 8 bases. The germline gives CDR1 SGHTA, CDR2 FQGNSA. The CDR3 has 14 amino acids. CDR3 nucleotides: TGTGCCAGCAGCTTCGGGTCCACTAACTATGGCTACACCTTC. It codes for CASSFGSTNYGYTF. Together with reference TRBV7-2 and TRBJ1-2, the CDR3 gives the full variable domain: GAGVSQSPSNKVTEKGKDVELRCDPISGHTALYWYRQSLGQGLEFLIYFQGNSAPDKSGLPSDRFSAERTGGSVSTLTIQRTQQEDSAVYLCASSFGSTNYGYTFGSGTRLTVV.

This chain links TRBV28 with TRBJ1-4; D gene unclear. The CDR3 length is 14 residues. CDR1 is MDHEN, CDR2 SYDVKM, per germline. V lost 2 bases and J lost 5, with 9 bases in between. The CDR3 bases are TGTGCCAGCAGTTTAGGAGACCAAAATGAAAAACTGTTTTTT. Residues: CASSLGDQNEKLFF.

V is TRBV5-1 and J is TRBJ2-5; 7 bases match TRBD1. CDR3 size: 15 residues. Trimming cost V 4 bases and J 1 base; bases outside gene matches: 7. The germline CDR1 and CDR2 sequences are SGHRS and YFSETQ. CDR3 in DNA: TGCGCCAGCAGCCTAGAGGGACAGAGCCAAGAGACCCAGTACTTC. Protein product: CASSLEGQSQETQYF.

The chain has TRBV9 and TRBJ2-7; 10 nucleotides line up with TRBD2. J lost 3 bases, V lost 0 bases, and 6 bases had no gene match. Germline V CDR1 and CDR2: SGDLS, YYNGEE. CDR3 length equals 16 residues. DNA for the CDR3: TGTGCCAGCAGCGTAGGGGTAGCGGGGGGATTCTACGAGCAGTACTTC. Its protein is CASSVGVAGGFYEQYF.

The chain carries TRBV20-1 and TRBJ2-5; possible D gene TRBD2, 5 bases. Trimming left V 3 bases short and J 7 bases short, with 6 bases between. This CDR3 spans 10 amino acids. Germline CDR1 reads DFQATT; CDR2 reads SNEGSKA (reference sequence). The CDR3 region is CSASRGTQYF. The DNA of the CDR3 is TGCAGTGCTAGCCGGGGGACCCAGTACTTC.